Listed here is a single T cell receptor beta chain. Antigen unknown. These data are taken from a study of cytomegalovirus exposure and HLA in healthy donors. Study findings and constraints: The study flagged around 150 TCR beta chains as cytomegalovirus-associated. Most sequenced TCRs were rare (though some public TCRs occurred in many donors). As a later analysis showed, a missense DCLRE1C variant was linked to trimming of TCR beta V- and J-genes.

PCR employed 60 Vbeta and 13 Jbeta primers. Clones were sequenced by immunoSEQ multiplex PCR, and TCRdb holds only the in-frame ones, with some missing. Of approximately 100,000 clones in the sample, about 85% were seen once. V lost 4 bases and J 5 bases, leaving 15 bases between the germline ends. The CDR3 spans 15 residues. The V gene's germline CDR1 is SGHDT and CDR2 YYEEEE. Sequencing used PBMCs. The clonotype comes from a man in his forties or fifties in good health and CMV-seropositive. The chain joins TRBV5-6 to TRBJ1-4; D possibly corresponds to TRBD1 (6 bases). The CDR3 protein is CASSRQWTVNEKLFF. In DNA, the CDR3 is TGTGCCAGCAGCCGTCAATGGACAGTAAATGAAAAACTGTTTTTT.